The rows below give T cell receptor beta chains drawn from one sample of a study of cytomegalovirus exposure and HLA in healthy donors. Data came from immunoSEQ multiplex PCR; TCRdb stores just in-frame clones and leaves some out. The table includes roughly 190,000 clones, 79% detected once. The specimen was PBMCs. These receptors all come from a girl under 18 in good health and CMV-seropositive. Each CDR3 is given with its conserved first and last residue. Only some rows state a clone size, as once, few, many or a class for expanded clones.

size: once; V: TRBV5-6; CDR3: CASSPGGGGDTQYF
size: .; V: TRBV7-7; CDR3: CAVPMGGAQYF
size: .; V: TRBV19; CDR3: CASSQEHGTSGVNTGELFF
size: .; V: TRBV7-9; CDR3: CASSRQVYEQYF
size: .; V: TRBV29-1; CDR3: CSVEDPTNYGYTF
size: .; V: TRBV30; CDR3: CAWKQGRVYSPLHF
size: .; V: TRBV5-1; CDR3: CASSLNPDRGPVDTQYF
size: .; V: TRBV27; CDR3: CASRNQAGRSNTGELFF
size: .; V: TRBV15; CDR3: CATSTGTDTQYF
size: .; V: TRBV11-2; CDR3: CASSGTGGLNTEAFF
size: once; V: TRBV19; CDR3: CASNPTRNYGYTF
size: .; V: TRBV11-2; CDR3: CASSLGTGGTGELFF
size: .; V: TRBV5-1; CDR3: CASSLATDRGSSEQFF
size: .; V: TRBV27; CDR3: CASTATLSSYEQYF
size: .; V: TRBV19; CDR3: CASSRDRGQETQYF
size: .; V: TRBV7-2; CDR3: CASSQGRGGSSYEQYF
size: .; V: TRBV10-3; CDR3: CAISESGASGPQHF
size: .; V: TRBV10-3; CDR3: CAISEPRLAGGRHAGELFF
size: .; V: TRBV30; CDR3: CAWGDRSNSPLHF
size: once; V: TRBV19; CDR3: CASTDGGSTDTQYF
size: .; V: TRBV7-6; CDR3: CASSSGQGDGYTF
size: .; V: TRBV5-1; CDR3: CASSSSGGGNTDTQYF
size: .; V: TRBV6-1; CDR3: CGLTGIFYEQYF
size: .; V: TRBV2; CDR3: CASTRHSYQETQYF
size: .; V: TRBV5-4; CDR3: CASSRGQGNYGYTF
size: .; V: TRBV5-8; CDR3: CASSLARVGRSANQPQHF
size: .; V: TRBV19; CDR3: CASFTRTGPFSGNTIYF
size: .; V: TRBV4-2; CDR3: CASSQSRDEQFF
size: .; V: TRBV6-5; CDR3: CASSRAGGETQYF
size: .; V: TRBV29-1; CDR3: CSVDVQYRTDTQYF
size: few; V: TRBV29-1; CDR3: CSGQGANYGYTF
size: .; V: TRBV2; CDR3: CASSGLGQGETQYF
size: .; V: TRBV27; CDR3: CASSYGLANTGELFF
size: .; V: TRBV6-6; CDR3: CASSLEVAGNTIYF
size: .; V: TRBV5-4; CDR3: CASSPTGAGETQYF
size: .; V: TRBV19; CDR3: CASSIGPGYGYTF
size: few; V: TRBV11-3; CDR3: CASSYGLAGGNTDTQYF
size: .; V: TRBV2; CDR3: CASSKTGGGGTEAFF
size: .; V: TRBV15; CDR3: CATSRAGGQGYYEQYF
size: .; V: TRBV25-1; CDR3: CASRHLSGNTIYF
size: few; V: TRBV11-3; CDR3: CASSLDRAPTGNEQYF
size: .; V: TRBV9; CDR3: CASSVNQGNSPLHF
size: .; V: TRBV18; CDR3: CASSLDKSYGYTF